Ten or more counts support the clone carrying this T cell receptor beta chain. The source of the sample is a study of early T cells in non-severe SARS-CoV-2 infection. Overall study: Bulk RNA taken from unsorted whole blood was sequenced, leaving chains unpaired.

Each CDR3 protein is one row after TCRdb ran MiXCR on the 5' RACE reads. This sample yields over 35,000 distinct CDR3 sequences, of which about 11% are seen a single time; roughly 10% belongs to the top ten. The CDR3 sequence is 12 residues long. Per germline, CDR1 SGDLS and CDR2 YYNGEE. V was clipped by 5 bases and J by 10 bases, with 13 bases between them. The TCR was taken from an adult who was a healthcare worker with PCR-confirmed SARS-CoV-2 infection or an uninfected control (not recorded which). The material sequenced was whole blood. The chain joins TRBV9 to TRBJ2-1; maybe TRBD2 (6 bases). Written as DNA, the CDR3 is TGTGCCAGCAGGGGAGGAGGCGCCGAGCAGTTCTTC. Translated: CASRGGGAEQFF.